This is a list of T cell receptor beta chains from one sample in a study of human versus mouse CDR3 diversity and MHC coevolution. TCRdb's copy holds only in-frame clones and misses some; the assay was immunoSEQ multiplex PCR. The sample includes approximately 81,000 clones, 85% to 95% of them seen just once. Material: naive CD4+ T cells from blood. These receptors came from a person aged 25 to 69 in good health. Each CDR3 is given with its conserved first and last residue. Fields, in order: V gene, J gene, D gene, clone size, CDR3 DNA, CDR3 protein. D genes are given only for firm matches. Size is stated for part of the rows, as once, few or many counts, or as a class when the clone is expanded.

v_gene: TRBV4-1; j_gene: TRBJ2-2; d_gene: -; abundance: -; CDR3nt: TGCGCCAGCGGGCCCCCATGGCCTAACACCGGGGAGCTGTTTTTT; CDR3aa: CASGPPWPNTGELFF
v_gene: TRBV4-1; j_gene: TRBJ2-3; d_gene: TRBD2; abundance: -; CDR3nt: TGCGCCAGCAGCCGCCTAGCGGGAGGGTCCACAGATACGCAGTATTTT; CDR3aa: CASSRLAGGSTDTQYF
v_gene: TRBV28; j_gene: TRBJ2-2; d_gene: -; abundance: -; CDR3nt: TGTGCCAGCAGCGAAGCGGGCGCGAACACCGGGGAGCTGTTTTTT; CDR3aa: CASSEAGANTGELFF
v_gene: TRBV6-6; j_gene: TRBJ2-1; d_gene: TRBD1; abundance: -; CDR3nt: TGTGCCAGCAGTAGGACAGGGGTGGGGGATGAGCAGTTCTTC; CDR3aa: CASSRTGVGDEQFF
v_gene: TRBV19; j_gene: TRBJ2-1; d_gene: -; abundance: -; CDR3nt: TGTGCCAGTAGTACATGGGAGACATACATGAATGAGCAGTTCTTC; CDR3aa: CASSTWETYMNEQFF
v_gene: TRBV7-3; j_gene: TRBJ1-4; d_gene: -; abundance: -; CDR3nt: TGTGCCAGCAGCTTAACGTACGGGAGCGAAAAACTGTTTTTT; CDR3aa: CASSLTYGSEKLFF
v_gene: TRBV5-4; j_gene: TRBJ1-4; d_gene: TRBD1; abundance: -; CDR3nt: TGTGCCAGCAGCTACGGGACAGGGGCTAATGAAAAACTGTTTTTT; CDR3aa: CASSYGTGANEKLFF
v_gene: TRBV6-6; j_gene: TRBJ1-5; d_gene: TRBD1; abundance: once; CDR3nt: TGTGCCACACAGTGGGGGGACAGGGATCAGCCCCAGCATTTT; CDR3aa: CATQWGDRDQPQHF
v_gene: TRBV9; j_gene: TRBJ1-1; d_gene: -; abundance: -; CDR3nt: TGTGCCAGCAGCGTAGTGCCGGGTAAGGACACTGAAGCTTTCTTT; CDR3aa: CASSVVPGKDTEAFF
v_gene: TRBV18; j_gene: TRBJ1-3; d_gene: -; abundance: -; CDR3nt: TGTGCCAGCTCACCCCCGGTCTACTCTGGAAACACCATATATTTT; CDR3aa: CASSPPVYSGNTIYF
v_gene: TRBV7-6; j_gene: TRBJ2-3; d_gene: -; abundance: -; CDR3nt: TGTGCCAGCAGCTTAGTATTTTCCCGGGGGGATACGCAGTATTTT; CDR3aa: CASSLVFSRGDTQYF
v_gene: TRBV6-1; j_gene: TRBJ2-7; d_gene: -; abundance: -; CDR3nt: TGTGCCAGCAGTGAATATCCAGGCTACTACGAGCAGTACTTC; CDR3aa: CASSEYPGYYEQYF
v_gene: TRBV6-5; j_gene: TRBJ2-7; d_gene: -; abundance: -; CDR3nt: TGTGCCAGCAGTTACGGGCATGTGAATTTCTACGAGCAGTACTTC; CDR3aa: CASSYGHVNFYEQYF
v_gene: TRBV28; j_gene: TRBJ1-2; d_gene: TRBD1; abundance: -; CDR3nt: TGTGCCAGCAGCCCCCGTCTCCCGACAGGGGTGGGCTACACCTTC; CDR3aa: CASSPRLPTGVGYTF
v_gene: TRBV5-8; j_gene: TRBJ2-5; d_gene: -; abundance: -; CDR3nt: TGTGCCAGCAGCTTGGACAGGGCCGAGACCCAGTACTTC; CDR3aa: CASSLDRAETQYF
v_gene: TRBV6-6; j_gene: TRBJ1-1; d_gene: -; abundance: -; CDR3nt: TGTGCCAGCAGTCGCCCCAGGGAATCTGAAGCTTTCTTT; CDR3aa: CASSRPRESEAFF
v_gene: TRBV19; j_gene: TRBJ1-1; d_gene: -; abundance: -; CDR3nt: TGTGCCAGTAGTATCCTACTGGACACTGAAGCTTTCTTT; CDR3aa: CASSILLDTEAFF
v_gene: TRBV14; j_gene: TRBJ2-6; d_gene: -; abundance: once; CDR3nt: TGTGCCAGCAGCCCCAGACTTGCTGGGGCCAACGTCCTGACTTTC; CDR3aa: CASSPRLAGANVLTF
v_gene: TRBV6-1; j_gene: TRBJ1-1; d_gene: TRBD1; abundance: -; CDR3nt: TGTGCCAGCAGTGAAGCGGGGACAGGGCCTGAAGCTTTCTTT; CDR3aa: CASSEAGTGPEAFF
v_gene: TRBV7-8; j_gene: TRBJ2-7; d_gene: TRBD1; abundance: once; CDR3nt: TGTGCCAGCAGCTTAGCACCCCCGGGACAGGGGTTCTACGAGCAGTACTTC; CDR3aa: CASSLAPPGQGFYEQYF
v_gene: TRBV28; j_gene: TRBJ1-3; d_gene: TRBD1; abundance: -; CDR3nt: TGTGCCAGCAGTCTGGACAGGGCTGGAAACACCATATATTTT; CDR3aa: CASSLDRAGNTIYF